This paragraph covers one T cell receptor (beta chain) sequence. The antigen is unknown. The data were obtained in a study of OX40 agonist ivuxolimab in advanced cancers. Study at large: Antecedent anti-PD-1, anti-PD-L1 or anti-CTLA-4 therapy was permissible, with 40% having received some. Partial responses occurred in Three dose-escalation patients, one with hepatocellular carcinoma and two with cutaneous melanoma. Overall study results and limits: More expanded clones were found, on average, in CD8+ than in CD4+ T cells.

Data came from immunoSEQ multiplex PCR; TCRdb stores just in-frame clones and leaves some out. The sample records fewer than 15,000 clones, about 93% being singletons. This material consisted of CD4+ or CD8+ T cells sorted from blood, taken in a trial of the OX40 agonist ivuxolimab. The TCR was taken from an adult with an advanced solid tumor such as melanoma, head and neck, liver or kidney cancer.

The CDR3 loop is CASSLRDRGLVGGNTIYF. The CDR3 DNA sequence: TGCGCCAGCAGCCTCCGGGACAGGGGGTTAGTAGGTGGAAACACCATATATTTT. J is TRBJ1-3 and V is TRBV4-3, with 11 positions matching TRBD1. The V and J ends lost 4 bases and 3 bases, in that order; junction bases with no gene match: 11. The CDR3 is 18 amino acids. Looked up from germline, CDR1 is LGHNA and CDR2 is YSLEER.